The 31 T cell receptor beta chains below were found in one sample sequenced in a study of blood T cell repertoires in COVID-19. Some clones are missing from TCRdb's copy, which holds only in-frame ones; the method was immunoSEQ multiplex PCR. The table includes approximately 190,000 clones, around 85% detected once. The sequencing input was peripheral blood. The receptors derive from a man between 65 and 80 years old with active or convalescent COVID-19.

In this sample, this clone turned up a few times. This chain links TRBV10-1 with TRBJ2-7; no clear D gene. This CDR3 contains 15 residues. V shed 2 bases and J shed 3 bases, with 14 bases lying between them. Germline V gene data show CDR1 as WNHNN and CDR2 as SYGVQD (reference sequence). This CDR3 reads CASSEGGPPHYEQYF. The CDR3 DNA follows: TGCGCCAGCAGTGAGGGCGGCCCTCCCCACTACGAGCAGTACTTC.

The chain uses TRBV29-1 and TRBJ2-3; 8 bases fit TRBD1. J was trimmed by 2 bases and V by 7 bases; bases with no gene match: 17. There are 17 residues in the CDR3. Germline values: CDR1 SQVTM, CDR2 ANQGSEA. CDR3 region: CSAPGQEAPDYTDTQYF. In DNA form, the CDR3 reads TGCAGCGCACCGGGACAGGAGGCGCCGGATTACACAGATACGCAGTATTTT.

With regard to this clone: The sample contains more than one DNA sequence encoding this CDR3. This chain joins TRBV29-1 and TRBJ2-7; TRBD2 is a possible D gene (5 bases). The germline CDR1 and CDR2 sequences are SQVTM and ANQGSEA. The CDR3 sequence is 12 residues long. V lost 4 bases, J lost 1 base, and 8 bases lay in between. This CDR3 is CSVGTASYEQYF. CDR3 sequence (DNA): TGCAGCGTTGGGACTGCTTCCTACGAGCAGTACTTC.

Points on this clone: Other DNA sequences in this specimen translate into the identical CDR3. V and J are TRBV28 and TRBJ1-5; the D gene is possibly TRBD1 (5 bases). Trimming stripped 0 bases from V and 1 base from J, with 10 bases between. The CDR3 has 16 residues. Germline CDR1 reads MDHEN; CDR2 reads SYDVKM. The CDR3 region has the DNA TGTGCCAGCAGTTTATGGGGAAGGGGAAGCAATCAGCCCCAGCATTTT. It yields the protein CASSLWGRGSNQPQHF. Variable domain in full (rest from reference TRBV28 and TRBJ1-5): DVKVTQSSRYLVKRTGEKVFLECVQDMDHENMFWYRQDPGLGLRLIYFSYDVKMKEKGDIPEGYSVSREKKERFSLILESASTNQTSMYLCASSLWGRGSNQPQHFGDGTRLSIL.

This rearrangement joins TRBV2 to TRBJ1-4; tentatively, D is TRBD1 (5 bases). The V gene's germline CDR1 is SNHLY and CDR2 FYNNEI. This CDR3 spans 16 amino acids. Trimming cost V 5 bases and J 2 bases, with 15 bases left between them. In DNA, the CDR3 is TGTGCCAGCAGTTTCAGAACAGGTCGGACTAATGAAAAACTGTTTTTT. This translates into CASSFRTGRTNEKLFF.

V is TRBV6-5 and J is TRBJ2-7, with 8 bases identical to TRBD1. After removal of 1 base from V and 5 bases from J, the junction contained 4 bases not matched to a gene. Germline-derived CDR1 and CDR2 are MNHEY and SVGAGI. This CDR3 has 14 amino acids. CDR3 bases: TGTGCCAGCAGTTACTTCAGGGGGCCCAACGAGCAGTACTTC. Its translation is CASSYFRGPNEQYF.

This chain links TRBV2 with TRBJ2-5; D is perhaps TRBD2 (6 bases). The V gene lost 6 bases and the J gene lost 5 bases, with 22 bases spanning the gap. This CDR3 contains 16 residues. The germline gives CDR1 SNHLY, CDR2 FYNNEI. The CDR3 coding sequence is TGTGCCAGCAGGCCCACAGGAGGGATAAGAGGGGAGACCCAGTACTTC. Amino acid sequence: CASRPTGGIRGETQYF.

The chain has TRBV9 and TRBJ2-3, with D perhaps matching TRBD2 (7 bases). This CDR3 comprises 12 residues. V was trimmed by 3 bases and J by 6 bases, leaving 8 bases between them. Germline V CDR1 and CDR2: SGDLS, YYNGEE. CDR3 nucleotide sequence: TGTGCCAGCAGCGAGGGGGGGGATACGCAGTATTTT. Translation: CASSEGGDTQYF. Full variable domain (remainder filled in from reference TRBV9 and TRBJ2-3): DSGVTQTPKHLITATGQRVTLRCSPRSGDLSVYWYQQSLDQGLQFLIQYYNGEERAKGNILERFSAQQFPDLHSELNLSSLELGDSALYFCASSEGGDTQYFGPGTRLTVL.

This chain joins TRBV18 and TRBJ1-1; D gene ambiguous. The CDR3 extends over 14 amino acids. Germline V gene lookup returns CDR1 KGHSH and CDR2 LQKENI. The ends were cut back, 2 bases at V and 0 bases at J, with 7 bases in the middle. The CDR3 nucleotides read TGTGCCAGCTCACCAAGCTATATGAACACTGAAGCTTTCTTT. It codes for CASSPSYMNTEAFF.

V usage is TRBV21-1 and J usage is TRBJ2-4; the table's D call, TRBD1, was not checked against the DNA. TRBV21-1 is classified as a pseudogene. The CDR3 runs 18 residues. CDR3 loop: CARDRGNLFIQAKNIQYF. For the CDR3, the DNA is TGTGCCAGGGACAGGGGGAACCTATTTATTCAAGCCAAAAACATTCAGTACTTC.

The chain has TRBV7-9 and TRBJ2-7; TRBD2 might be the D (5 bases). Trimming stripped 4 bases from V and 6 bases from J, with 7 bases between. The germline gives CDR1 SEHNR, CDR2 FQNEAQ (reference sequence). The CDR3 has 11 amino acids. In DNA, the CDR3 is TGTGCCAGCAGCTGGGCGGGCGAGCAGTACTTC. Translating it yields CASSWAGEQYF.

V usage is TRBV5-1 and J usage is TRBJ1-5; 12 bases align to TRBD1. The ends lost 4 bases at V and 4 bases at J; junction bases unmatched: 12. The length of the CDR3 is 18 residues. Per the germline V gene, CDR1 is SGHRS and CDR2 is YFSETQ. The CDR3 DNA reads as TGCGCCAGCAGCGGGGACAGGGGGCGAAGAGATAATAATCAGCCCCAGCATTTT. It specifies CASSGDRGRRDNNQPQHF.

In this sample, this clone turned up once. The chain uses TRBV7-8 and TRBJ2-7; no reliable D call. This CDR3 comprises 13 residues. CDR1 is SGHVS, CDR2 FQNEAQ, per germline. V dropped 5 bases and J dropped 10 bases, with 18 bases sitting between them. Written as DNA, the CDR3 is TGTGCCAGCAGCCCAACGACCCCCACAGCACAGTACTTC. Its translation is CASSPTTPTAQYF. The full variable domain, its missing parts supplied by reference TRBV7-8 and TRBJ2-7, is GAGVSQSPRYKVAKRGQDVALRCDPISGHVSLFWYQQALGQGPEFLTYFQNEAQLDKSGLPSDRFFAERPEGSVSTLKIQRTQQEDSAVYLCASSPTTPTAQYFGPGTRLTVT.

The chain links TRBV7-2 to TRBJ2-3; 9 bases map to TRBD2. V gave up 6 bases and J gave up 6 bases; unmatched junction bases: 13. The CDR3 has 16 residues. Germline loops: CDR1 SGHTA, CDR2 FQGNSA. Here the CDR3 DNA reads TGTGCCAGCAGTACAACCGGGACTAGCAGTTCGGATACGCAGTATTTT. Protein: CASSTTGTSSSDTQYF.

The V call is TRBV5-1, the J call TRBJ1-4, with 10 bases matching TRBD1. With 0 bases clipped from V and 8 bases from J, the junction kept 4 bases outside the gene matches. Germline V gives CDR1 SGHRS, CDR2 YFSETQ. This CDR3 spans 15 amino acids. The CDR3 reads CASSLGTGGDEKLFF. The CDR3, as DNA: TGCGCCAGCAGCTTGGGGACAGGGGGAGACGAAAAACTGTTTTTT.

The chain is built from TRBV6-5 and TRBJ1-4; D remains unclear. The CDR3 contains 11 residues. The ends were cut back, 11 bases at V and 6 bases at J, with 10 bases in the middle. Germline-derived CDR1 and CDR2 are MNHEY and SVGAGI. The CDR3 region is CASLPDEKLFF. The DNA of the CDR3 is TGTGCCTCCCTCCCAGATGAAAAACTGTTTTTT.

As DNA, the CDR3 is TGTGCCATTCGGGGGGCGGCTAATGAAAAACTGTTTTTT. This sequence encodes CAIRGAANEKLFF. This chain connects TRBV10-3 to TRBJ1-4; D is perhaps TRBD1 (6 bases). Between the trimmed V and J ends, which lost 9 bases and 3 bases, there was a span of 11 bases. CDR1 and CDR2 from the germline V gene are ENHRY and SYGVKD. This CDR3 spans 13 amino acids.

This clone showed up just once. The chain recombines TRBV30 with TRBJ2-1; D may be TRBD1 (6 bases). CDR1 and CDR2 (germline): GTSNPN, SVGIG (reference sequence). This CDR3 is 14 amino acids long. V was pared by 4 bases and J by 4 bases, with 14 bases between. CDR3 in amino acids: CAWNTGIRYNEQFF. The CDR3 DNA reads as TGTGCCTGGAACACAGGGATTCGGTACAATGAGCAGTTCTTC.

This clone was observed a single time. This rearrangement joins TRBV5-1 to TRBJ2-2, with D tentatively TRBD2 (6 bases). Trimming left V 4 bases short and J 5 bases short, with 6 bases between. Germline lookup yields CDR1 SGHRS and CDR2 YFSETQ. The CDR3 has 12 amino acids. CDR3 sequence reads: CASSRETGELFF. CDR3 nucleotide sequence: TGCGCCAGCAGCCGGGAGACCGGGGAGCTGTTTTTT.

This chain joins TRBV2 and TRBJ1-3; a weak D match, TRBD1 (6 bases). The ends were cut back, 1 base at V and 4 bases at J, with 8 bases in the middle. The CDR3 is 14 residues long. Germline assignment: CDR1 SNHLY and CDR2 FYNNEI. CDR3 region: CASSEGDKGNTIYF. In DNA, the CDR3 is TGTGCCAGCAGTGAAGGGGACAAAGGAAACACCATATATTTT.

The V and J genes are TRBV19 and TRBJ1-6; a weak D match, TRBD1 (5 bases). This CDR3 region has 15 residues. Germline V lookup: CDR1 LNHDA, CDR2 SQIVND (reference sequence). The V end lost 4 bases, the J end lost 7 bases, and 14 bases lay between the germline ends. This CDR3 reads CASSTDSYRNSPLHF. The DNA for the CDR3 is TGTGCCAGTAGTACTGACAGTTACAGGAATTCACCCCTCCACTTT. Full variable domain (rest looked up from reference TRBV19 and TRBJ1-6): DGGITQSPKYLFRKEGQNVTLSCEQNLNHDAMYWYRQDPGQGLRLIYYSQIVNDFQKGDIAEGYSVSREKKESFPLTVTSAQKNPTAFYLCASSTDSYRNSPLHFGNGTRLTVT.

The chain carries TRBV18 and TRBJ1-1, with a tentative D call TRBD1 (5 bases). The germline V and J ends were trimmed by 3 bases and 5 bases, with 10 bases remaining between them. The CDR3 consists of 13 residues. Per the germline V gene, CDR1 is KGHSH and CDR2 is LQKENI. The CDR3 region has the DNA TGTGCCAGCTCACCGCGGGGGATTACTGAAGCTTTCTTT. The encoded protein is CASSPRGITEAFF.

The rearrangement joins TRBV15 to TRBJ1-5; maybe TRBD1 (6 bases). This CDR3 comprises 14 residues. Germline CDR1 reads LNHNV; CDR2 reads YYDKDF (reference sequence). Trimming stripped 6 bases from V and 1 base from J, with 10 bases between. The CDR3 DNA is TGTGCCACCAGGGCCACAGGGAGCAATCAGCCCCAGCATTTT. Translation gives CATRATGSNQPQHF.

This chain connects TRBV11-2 to TRBJ1-6; D may be TRBD1 (6 bases). Germline V gene sequence: CDR1 SGHAT, CDR2 FQNNGV. The germline V and J ends were trimmed by 4 bases and 2 bases, with 9 bases remaining between them. This CDR3 contains 15 residues. In DNA form, the CDR3 reads TGTGCCAGCAGCTACAGGGTAACCTATAATTCACCCCTCCACTTT. This encodes CASSYRVTYNSPLHF.

This sequence joins TRBV5-6 and TRBJ1-3, with D possibly TRBD1 on 6 matching bases. Germline-derived CDR1 and CDR2 are SGHDT and YYEEEE. Trimming shortened V by 4 bases and J by 0 bases, and 17 bases separated the two germline ends. The CDR3 length is 17 residues. CDR3: CASSGGGSSYSGNTIYF. CDR3 sequence (DNA): TGTGCCAGCAGCGGGGGCGGTTCCTCCTACTCTGGAAACACCATATATTTT. Together with reference TRBV5-6 and TRBJ1-3, the CDR3 gives the full variable domain: DAGVTQSPTHLIKTRGQQVTLRCSPKSGHDTVSWYQQALGQGPQFIFQYYEEEERQRGNFPDRFSGHQFPNYSSELNVNALLLGDSALYLCASSGGGSSYSGNTIYFGEGSWLTVV.

This chain links TRBV4-1 with TRBJ1-1, with TRBD1 matching over 8 bases. J lost 9 bases, V lost 4 bases, and 7 bases had no gene match. Germline lookup yields CDR1 MGHRA and CDR2 YSYEKL. This CDR3 has 13 residues. Written as DNA, the CDR3 is TGCGCCAGCAGCCGCGTACAGGGGGAAAAAGCTTTCTTT. Its protein product is CASSRVQGEKAFF.

The chain links TRBV14 to TRBJ2-3; D is perhaps TRBD1 (6 bases). Trimming stripped 6 bases from V and 2 bases from J, with 12 bases between. CDR3 length: 14 residues. Germline CDR1 reads SGHDN; CDR2 reads FVKESK. The CDR3 nucleotides are TGTGCCAGCAGTGCAGGGGCTTTCACAGATACGCAGTATTTT. It specifies CASSAGAFTDTQYF.

The chain combines TRBV7-9 with TRBJ1-1; TRBD1 might be the D (6 bases). Germline loops: CDR1 SEHNR, CDR2 FQNEAQ (reference sequence). CDR3 length: 13 residues. V gave up 4 bases and J gave up 3 bases, with 9 bases separating them. CDR3 bases: TGTGCCAGCAGCTCGGACAGACACACTGAAGCTTTCTTT. Residues: CASSSDRHTEAFF.

This sequence joins TRBV6-1 and TRBJ1-6, with a tentative D call TRBD1 (6 bases). CDR1 MNHNS and CDR2 SASEGT come from the germline V gene. The CDR3 covers 16 residues. V lost 4 bases and J 7 bases, leaving 17 bases between the germline ends. CDR3 region: CASSAATGLLNSPLHF. CDR3 nucleotide sequence: TGTGCCAGCAGTGCTGCTACAGGGTTGTTAAATTCACCCCTCCACTTT.

The genes are TRBV5-4 and TRBJ1-3; D gene ambiguous. The CDR3 spans 14 residues. Germline assignment: CDR1 SGHNT and CDR2 YYREEE (reference sequence). The ends were cut back, 4 bases at V and 5 bases at J, with 13 bases in the middle. The CDR3 DNA reads TGTGCCAGCAGCCCCCAACCTGACAGAAACACCATATATTTT. Translated: CASSPQPDRNTIYF. Combining the CDR3 with reference TRBV5-4 and TRBJ1-3 gives the whole variable domain ETGVTQSPTHLIKTRGQQVTLRCSSQSGHNTVSWYQQALGQGPQFIFQYYREEENGRGNFPPRFSGLQFPNYSSELNVNALELDDSALYLCASSPQPDRNTIYFGEGSWLTVV.

The chain uses TRBV7-8 and TRBJ2-1; 10 bases are shared with TRBD2. J lost 1 base, V lost 2 bases, and 14 bases had no gene match. The CDR3 covers 20 residues. Germline V gene sequence: CDR1 SGHVS, CDR2 FQNEAQ. The CDR3 protein is CASSLIGASGGIVSYNEQFF. In DNA, the CDR3 is TGTGCCAGCAGCTTAATTGGGGCTAGCGGGGGTATTGTATCCTACAATGAGCAGTTCTTC.